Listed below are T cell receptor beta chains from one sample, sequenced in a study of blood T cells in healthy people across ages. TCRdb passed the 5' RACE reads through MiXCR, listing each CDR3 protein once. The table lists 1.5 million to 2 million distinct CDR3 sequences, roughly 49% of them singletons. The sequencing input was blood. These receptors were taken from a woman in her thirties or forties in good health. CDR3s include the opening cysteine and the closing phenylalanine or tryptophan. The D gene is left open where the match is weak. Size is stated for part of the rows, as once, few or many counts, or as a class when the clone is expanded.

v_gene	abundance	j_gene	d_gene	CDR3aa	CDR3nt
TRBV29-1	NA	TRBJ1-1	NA	CSVEEWGTEAFF	TGCAGCGTTGAAGAGTGGGGCACTGAAGCTTTCTTT
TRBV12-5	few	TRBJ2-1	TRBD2	CASGLAGYYNEQFF	TGTGCTAGTGGTTTAGCGGGGTACTACAATGAGCAGTTCTTC
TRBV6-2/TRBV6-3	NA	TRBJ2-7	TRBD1	CASRSQLQGTGYEQYF	TGTGCCAGCAGGTCCCAACTACAGGGGACCGGCTACGAGCAGTACTTC
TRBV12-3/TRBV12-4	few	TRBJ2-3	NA	CASSLRQPSTDTQYF	TGTGCCAGCAGTTTGAGACAGCCTAGCACAGATACGCAGTATTTT
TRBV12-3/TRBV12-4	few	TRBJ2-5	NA	CASSPVGKTQYF	TGTGCCAGCAGCCCCGTGGGTAAGACCCAGTACTTC
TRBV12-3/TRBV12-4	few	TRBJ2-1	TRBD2	CATQTQGLAGDQFF	TGTGCCACGCAAACCCAGGGACTAGCGGGGGATCAGTTCTTC
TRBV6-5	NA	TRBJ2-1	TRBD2	CASSYSHGGGGEQFF	TGTGCCAGCAGTTACTCGCACGGCGGGGGGGGTGAGCAGTTCTTC
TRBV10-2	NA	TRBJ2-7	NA	CASLGGDRIPYEQYF	TGCGCCAGCCTGGGAGGGGACAGGATCCCCTACGAGCAGTACTTC
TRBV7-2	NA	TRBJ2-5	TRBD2	CASSSTSGAKETQYF	TGTGCCAGCAGTTCTACTAGCGGGGCCAAAGAGACCCAGTACTTC
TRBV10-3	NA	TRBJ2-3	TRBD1	CATSSLAGGADTQYF	TGTGCCACCTCGTCCCTGGCAGGGGGAGCAGATACGCAGTATTTT
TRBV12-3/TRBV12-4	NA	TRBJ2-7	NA	CASSYLQEHSREYF	TGTGCCAGCAGTTATCTACAAGAACACAGTCGAGAGTACTTC
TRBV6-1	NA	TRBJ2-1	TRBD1	CASRSQGATGNEQFF	TGTGCCAGCAGGAGTCAGGGGGCGACTGGGAATGAGCAGTTCTTC
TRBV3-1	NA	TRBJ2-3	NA	CASSLIDVDTQYF	TGTGCCAGCAGTCTCATAGACGTAGATACGCAGTATTTT